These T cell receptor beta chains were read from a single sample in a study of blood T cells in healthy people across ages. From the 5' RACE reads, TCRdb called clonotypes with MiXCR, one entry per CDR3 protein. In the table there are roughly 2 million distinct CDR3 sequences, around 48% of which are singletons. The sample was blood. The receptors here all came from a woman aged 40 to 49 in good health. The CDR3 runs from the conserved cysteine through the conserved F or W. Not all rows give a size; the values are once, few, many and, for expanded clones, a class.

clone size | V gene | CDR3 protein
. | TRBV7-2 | CASSSQGYSTDTQYF
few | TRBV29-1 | CSIRVAGATYEQYF
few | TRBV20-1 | CSASTPSGHTSYNEQFF
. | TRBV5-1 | CASSATVEETQYF
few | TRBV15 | CATSRVLTSGSTDTQYF
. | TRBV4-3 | CASSQGITNYGYTF
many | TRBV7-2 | CASSPAGRGYEQFF
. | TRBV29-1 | CSVEPGADTQYF
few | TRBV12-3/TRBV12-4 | CASSPRAGVSPPLHF
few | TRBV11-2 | CASSVQGAGEQYF
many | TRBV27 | CASSLLTGGETQYF
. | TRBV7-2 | CASGLAPRGGGTEAFF
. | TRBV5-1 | CASSSVGAADTGELFF
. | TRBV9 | CASSGTVSQNIQYF
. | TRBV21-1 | CASKREGIEQYF
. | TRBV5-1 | CASSLVEGGRTEAFF
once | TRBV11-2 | CASSYSSIQGNEQFF
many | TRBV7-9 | CASSPTGSLTDTQYF
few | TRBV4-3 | CASSKKGRGPNEQFF
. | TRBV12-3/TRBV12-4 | CASRVRETAGGYTF
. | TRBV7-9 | CASSSDSEGQPQHF
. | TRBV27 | CASGLTAGFGTDAQYF
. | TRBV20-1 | CSARPGTKLTNEQYF
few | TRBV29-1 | CSGKGTGRNNEQFF
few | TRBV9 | CASSVIEWSDTQYF
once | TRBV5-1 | CASSDPGAYNEQFF
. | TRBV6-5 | CASSYSSGGAKNEQYF
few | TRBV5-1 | CASSLKDRTGPPTNYGYTF
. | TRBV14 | CASSQRGQATYNEQFF
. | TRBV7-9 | CASSLGRSALETQYF
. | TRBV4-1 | CASSQVWGDRSGYGYTF
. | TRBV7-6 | CASSRDKNTEAFF
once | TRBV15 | CATSRGLAGAKETQYF
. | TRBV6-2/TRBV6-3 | CASSYDRPSNYGYTF
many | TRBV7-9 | CASSLATGDTDTQYF
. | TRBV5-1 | CASSLQGQAFYEQYF